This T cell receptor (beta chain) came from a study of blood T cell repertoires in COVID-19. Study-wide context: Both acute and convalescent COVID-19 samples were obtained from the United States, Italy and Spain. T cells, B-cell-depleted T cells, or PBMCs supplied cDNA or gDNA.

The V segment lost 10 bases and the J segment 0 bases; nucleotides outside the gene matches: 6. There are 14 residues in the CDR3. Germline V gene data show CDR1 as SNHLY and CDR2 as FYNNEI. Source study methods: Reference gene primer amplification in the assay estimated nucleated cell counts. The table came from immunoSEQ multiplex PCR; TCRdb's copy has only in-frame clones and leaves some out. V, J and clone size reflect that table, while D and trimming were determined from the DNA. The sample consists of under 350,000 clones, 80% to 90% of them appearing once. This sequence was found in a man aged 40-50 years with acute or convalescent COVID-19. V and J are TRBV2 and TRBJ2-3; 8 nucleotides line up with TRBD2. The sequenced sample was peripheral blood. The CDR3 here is CATRLASSTDTQYF. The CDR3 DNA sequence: TGTGCCACACGACTAGCGTCTAGCACAGATACGCAGTATTTT.